This TCR beta chain originates from a study of cytomegalovirus exposure and HLA in healthy donors. This clone was seen only a few times. What it binds is unknown. Study outcomes and limitations: In a later analysis, an Asian-associated ancestry cluster reportedly showed fewer N-insertions than the roughly 650-donor mean.

After removal of 8 bases from V and 5 bases from J, the junction contained 11 bases not matched to a gene. The CDR3 length is 15 residues. Germline CDR1 MDHEN, CDR2 SYDVKM. The PCR made use of 60 Vbeta and 13 Jbeta primers. Sequencing used immunoSEQ multiplex PCR; TCRdb keeps in-frame clones, though not all of them. Seen here are more than 85,000 clones, roughly 9.4% observed once, and the top ten hold approximately 5.1%. The sequence came from a man over 45 in good health and CMV-seropositive. Sample: PBMCs. V gene TRBV28 combines with J gene TRBJ2-2, with 7 bases identical to TRBD2. CDR3 amino acids: CASPWRGWRTGELFF. CDR3 coding DNA: TGTGCCAGCCCCTGGCGGGGGTGGAGGACCGGGGAGCTGTTTTTT.